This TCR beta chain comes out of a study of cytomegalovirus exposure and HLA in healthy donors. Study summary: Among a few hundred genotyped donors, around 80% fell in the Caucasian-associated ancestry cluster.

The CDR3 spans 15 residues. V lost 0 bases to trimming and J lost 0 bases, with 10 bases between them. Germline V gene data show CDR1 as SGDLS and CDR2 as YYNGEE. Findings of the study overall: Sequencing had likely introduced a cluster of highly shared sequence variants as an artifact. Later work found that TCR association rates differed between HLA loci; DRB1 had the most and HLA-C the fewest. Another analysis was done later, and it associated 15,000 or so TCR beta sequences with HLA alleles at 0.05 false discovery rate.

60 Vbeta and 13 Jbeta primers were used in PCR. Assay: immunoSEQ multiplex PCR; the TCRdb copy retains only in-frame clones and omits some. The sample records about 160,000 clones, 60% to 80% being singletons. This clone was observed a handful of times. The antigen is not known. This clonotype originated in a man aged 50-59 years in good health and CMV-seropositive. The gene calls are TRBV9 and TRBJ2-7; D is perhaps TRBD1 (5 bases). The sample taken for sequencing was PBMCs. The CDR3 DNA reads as TGTGCCAGCAGCGTAGGACAGAAAAGCTCCTACGAGCAGTACTTC. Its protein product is CASSVGQKSSYEQYF.